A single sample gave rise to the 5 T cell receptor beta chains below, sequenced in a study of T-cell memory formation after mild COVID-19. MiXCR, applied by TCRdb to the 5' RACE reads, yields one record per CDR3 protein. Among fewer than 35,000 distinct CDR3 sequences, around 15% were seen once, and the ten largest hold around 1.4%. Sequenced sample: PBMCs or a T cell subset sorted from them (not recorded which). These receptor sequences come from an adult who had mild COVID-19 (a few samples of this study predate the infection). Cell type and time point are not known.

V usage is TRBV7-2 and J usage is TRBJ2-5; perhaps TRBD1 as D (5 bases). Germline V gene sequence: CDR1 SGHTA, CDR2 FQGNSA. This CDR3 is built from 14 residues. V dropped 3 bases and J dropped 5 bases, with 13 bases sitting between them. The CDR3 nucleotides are TGTGCCAGCAGCTTTCGTGCAGGGTACGAGACCCAGTACTTC. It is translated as CASSFRAGYETQYF.

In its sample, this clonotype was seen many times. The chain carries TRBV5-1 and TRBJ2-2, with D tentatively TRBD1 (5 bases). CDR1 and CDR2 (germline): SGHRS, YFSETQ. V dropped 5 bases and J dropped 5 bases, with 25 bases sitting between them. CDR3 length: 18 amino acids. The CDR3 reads CASSLTPAGYTGTGELFF. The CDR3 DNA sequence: TGCGCCAGCAGTCTGACCCCGGCAGGGTATACTGGAACCGGGGAGCTGTTTTTT.

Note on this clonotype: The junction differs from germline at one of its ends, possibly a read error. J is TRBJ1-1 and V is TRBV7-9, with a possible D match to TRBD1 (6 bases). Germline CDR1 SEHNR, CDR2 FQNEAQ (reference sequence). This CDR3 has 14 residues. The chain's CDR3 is CASSTPDVGDTEAF. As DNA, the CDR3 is TGTGCCAGCAGCACTCCTGATGTCGGGGACACTGAAGCTTTT.

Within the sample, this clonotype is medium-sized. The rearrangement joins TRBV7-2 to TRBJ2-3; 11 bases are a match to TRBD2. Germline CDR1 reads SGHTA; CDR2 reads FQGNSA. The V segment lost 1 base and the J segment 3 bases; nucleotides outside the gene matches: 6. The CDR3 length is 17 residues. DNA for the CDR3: TGTGCCAGCAGCTTAGTTGGTAGCGGGAGGGCTACAGATACGCAGTATTTT. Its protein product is CASSLVGSGRATDTQYF.

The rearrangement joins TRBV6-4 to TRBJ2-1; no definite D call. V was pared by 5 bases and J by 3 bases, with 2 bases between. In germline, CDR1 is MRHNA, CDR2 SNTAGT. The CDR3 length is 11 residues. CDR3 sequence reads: CASSRYNEQFF. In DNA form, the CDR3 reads TGTGCCAGCAGTCGCTACAATGAGCAGTTCTTC.